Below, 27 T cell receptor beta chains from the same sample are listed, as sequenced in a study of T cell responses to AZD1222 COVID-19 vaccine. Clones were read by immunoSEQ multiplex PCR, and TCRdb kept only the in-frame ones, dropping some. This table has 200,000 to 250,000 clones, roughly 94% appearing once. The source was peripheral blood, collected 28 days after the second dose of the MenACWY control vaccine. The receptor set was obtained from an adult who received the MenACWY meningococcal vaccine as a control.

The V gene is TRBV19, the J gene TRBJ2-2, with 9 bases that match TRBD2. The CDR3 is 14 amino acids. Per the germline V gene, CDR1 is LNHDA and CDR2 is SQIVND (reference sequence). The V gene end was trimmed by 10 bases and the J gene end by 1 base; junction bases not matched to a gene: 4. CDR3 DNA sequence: TGTGCCACTCCGACTAGCGGGAACACCGGGGAGCTGTTTTTT. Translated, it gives CATPTSGNTGELFF.

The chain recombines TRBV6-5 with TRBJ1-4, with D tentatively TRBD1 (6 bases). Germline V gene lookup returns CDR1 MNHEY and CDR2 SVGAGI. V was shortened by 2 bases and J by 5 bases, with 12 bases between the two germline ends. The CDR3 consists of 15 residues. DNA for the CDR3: TGTGCCAGCAGTTACGCTACAGGGATGAATGAAAAACTGTTTTTT. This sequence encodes CASSYATGMNEKLFF.

CDR3 sequence: CASSQGRGLGTEAFF. Written as DNA, the CDR3 is TGTGCCAGCAGCCAAGGAAGGGGATTGGGCACTGAAGCTTTCTTT. The chain recombines TRBV4-2 with TRBJ1-1, with a weak D call TRBD1 (5 bases). V dropped 1 base and J dropped 4 bases, with 13 bases sitting between them. The germline CDR1 and CDR2 sequences are LGHNA and YNFKEQ. The CDR3 is made up of 15 amino acids.

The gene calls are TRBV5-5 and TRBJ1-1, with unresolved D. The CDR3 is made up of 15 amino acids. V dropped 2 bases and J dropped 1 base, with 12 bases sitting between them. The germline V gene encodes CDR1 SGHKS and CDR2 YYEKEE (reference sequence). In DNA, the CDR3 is TGTGCCAGCAGCTTTGACGGGCGGCAGAACACTGAAGCTTTCTTT. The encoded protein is CASSFDGRQNTEAFF.

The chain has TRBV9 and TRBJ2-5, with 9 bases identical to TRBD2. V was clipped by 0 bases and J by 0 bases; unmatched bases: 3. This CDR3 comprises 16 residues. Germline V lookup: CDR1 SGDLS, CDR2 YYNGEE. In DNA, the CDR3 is TGTGCCAGCAGCGTAGCGGCGGGGGGGAACCAAGAGACCCAGTACTTC. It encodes CASSVAAGGNQETQYF.

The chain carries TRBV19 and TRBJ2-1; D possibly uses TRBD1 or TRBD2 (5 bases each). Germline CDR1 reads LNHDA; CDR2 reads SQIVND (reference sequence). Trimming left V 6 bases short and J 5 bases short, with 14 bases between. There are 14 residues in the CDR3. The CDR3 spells CASRTGTPDNEQFF. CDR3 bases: TGTGCCAGTAGAACCGGGACGCCTGACAATGAGCAGTTCTTC.

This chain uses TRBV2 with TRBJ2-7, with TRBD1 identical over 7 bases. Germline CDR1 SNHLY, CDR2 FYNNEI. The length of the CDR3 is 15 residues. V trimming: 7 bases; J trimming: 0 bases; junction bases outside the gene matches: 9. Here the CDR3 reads CASTPGDRYSYEQYF. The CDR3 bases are TGTGCCAGCACCCCCGGGGACAGATACTCCTACGAGCAGTACTTC.

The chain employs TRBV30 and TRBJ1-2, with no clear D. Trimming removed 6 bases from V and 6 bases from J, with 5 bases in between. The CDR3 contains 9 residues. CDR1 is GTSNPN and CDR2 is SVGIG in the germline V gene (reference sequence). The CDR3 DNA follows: TGTGCCTGTTCGGATGGCTACACCTTC. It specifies CACSDGYTF. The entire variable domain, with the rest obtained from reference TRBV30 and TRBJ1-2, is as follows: SQTIHQWPATLVQPVGSPLSLECTVEGTSNPNLYWYRQAAGRGLQLLFYSVGIGQISSEVPQNLSASRPQDRQFILSSKKLLLSDSGFYLCACSDGYTFGSGTRLTVV.

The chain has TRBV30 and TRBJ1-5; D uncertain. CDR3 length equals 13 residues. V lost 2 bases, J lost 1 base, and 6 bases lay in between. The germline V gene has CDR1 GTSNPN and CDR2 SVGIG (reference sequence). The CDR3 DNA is TGTGCCTGGAGTACTGGCAGCAATCAGCCCCAGCATTTT. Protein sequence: CAWSTGSNQPQHF. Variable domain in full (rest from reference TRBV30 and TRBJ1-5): SQTIHQWPATLVQPVGSPLSLECTVEGTSNPNLYWYRQAAGRGLQLLFYSVGIGQISSEVPQNLSASRPQDRQFILSSKKLLLSDSGFYLCAWSTGSNQPQHFGDGTRLSIL.

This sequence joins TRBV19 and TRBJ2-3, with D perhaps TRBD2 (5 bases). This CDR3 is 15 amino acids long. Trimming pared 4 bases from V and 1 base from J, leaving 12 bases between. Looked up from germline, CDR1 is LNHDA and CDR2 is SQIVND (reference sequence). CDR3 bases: TGTGCCAGTAGTAGGGTGGACGGGGGCACAGATACGCAGTATTTT. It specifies CASSRVDGGTDTQYF.

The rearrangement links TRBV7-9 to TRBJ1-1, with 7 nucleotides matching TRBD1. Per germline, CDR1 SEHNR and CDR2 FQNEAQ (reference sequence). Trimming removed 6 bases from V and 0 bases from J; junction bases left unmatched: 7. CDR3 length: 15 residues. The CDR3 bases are TGTGCCAGCAGAAAAACAGGGGAAATGAACACTGAAGCTTTCTTT. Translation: CASRKTGEMNTEAFF.

In DNA, the CDR3 is TGTGCCAGCAGTTCTAGCACAGATACGCAGTATTTT. Its protein product is CASSSSTDTQYF. The chain uses TRBV6-5 and TRBJ2-3, with D unclear. Germline V gene sequence: CDR1 MNHEY, CDR2 SVGAGI. Trimming shortened V by 4 bases and J by 0 bases, and 2 bases separated the two germline ends. The CDR3 spans 12 residues.

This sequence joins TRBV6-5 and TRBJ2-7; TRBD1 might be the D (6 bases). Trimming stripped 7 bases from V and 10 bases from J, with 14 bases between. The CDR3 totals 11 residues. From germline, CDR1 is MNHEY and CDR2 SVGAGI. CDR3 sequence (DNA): TGTGCCAGCACCCAAGGGGGAGTTCAGTACTTC. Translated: CASTQGGVQYF.

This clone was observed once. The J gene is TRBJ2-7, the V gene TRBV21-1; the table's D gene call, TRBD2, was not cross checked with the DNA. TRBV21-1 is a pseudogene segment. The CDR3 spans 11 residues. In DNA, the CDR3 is TGTGCCAGCGAGGGCCCCTACGAGCAGTACTTC. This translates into CASEGPYEQYF.

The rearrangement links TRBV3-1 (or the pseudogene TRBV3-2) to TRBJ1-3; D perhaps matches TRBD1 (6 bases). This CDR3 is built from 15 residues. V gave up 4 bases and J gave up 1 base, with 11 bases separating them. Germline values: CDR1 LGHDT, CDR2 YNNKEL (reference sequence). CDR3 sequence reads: CASSPQGTSGNTIYF. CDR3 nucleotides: TGTGCCAGCAGCCCACAGGGTACATCTGGAAACACCATATATTTT.

CDR3 amino acids: CASSFGQTTSYNEQFF. CDR3 sequence (DNA): TGTGCCAGCAGTTTCGGACAGACGACCTCCTACAATGAGCAGTTCTTC. This chain uses TRBV28 with TRBJ2-1; D perhaps matches TRBD1 (6 bases). The CDR3 spans 16 residues. The germline CDR1 and CDR2 sequences are MDHEN and SYDVKM. Trimming left V 3 bases short and J 0 bases short, with 12 bases between.

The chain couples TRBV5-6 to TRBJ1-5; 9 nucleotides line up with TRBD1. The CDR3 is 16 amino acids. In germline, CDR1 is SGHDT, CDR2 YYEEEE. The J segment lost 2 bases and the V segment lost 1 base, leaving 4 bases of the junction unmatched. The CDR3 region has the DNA TGTGCCAGCAGCTTGAACAGGGGGCTTCGCAATCAGCCCCAGCATTTT. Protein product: CASSLNRGLRNQPQHF.

Here the CDR3 DNA reads TGTGCCAGCAGTGAAGCGCTTTCGGGCCGTCATCAGCCCCAGCATTTT. Translation: CASSEALSGRHQPQHF. V is TRBV6-1 and J is TRBJ1-5; D ambiguous. The CDR3 consists of 16 residues. The germline gives CDR1 MNHNS, CDR2 SASEGT. Trimming removed 0 bases from V and 5 bases from J, with 14 bases in between.

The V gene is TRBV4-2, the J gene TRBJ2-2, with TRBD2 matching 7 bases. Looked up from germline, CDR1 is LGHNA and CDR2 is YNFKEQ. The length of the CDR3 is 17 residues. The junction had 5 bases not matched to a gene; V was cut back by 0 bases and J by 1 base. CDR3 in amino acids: CASSQDRGGRNTGELFF. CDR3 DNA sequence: TGTGCCAGCAGCCAAGATCGGGGCGGGAGGAACACCGGGGAGCTGTTTTTT.

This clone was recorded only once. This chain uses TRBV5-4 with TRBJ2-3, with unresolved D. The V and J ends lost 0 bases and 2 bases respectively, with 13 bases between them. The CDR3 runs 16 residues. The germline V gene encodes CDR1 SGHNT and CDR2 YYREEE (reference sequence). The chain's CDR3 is CASSLASSTYTDTQYF. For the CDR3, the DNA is TGTGCCAGCAGCTTGGCTTCCTCCACTTACACAGATACGCAGTATTTT.

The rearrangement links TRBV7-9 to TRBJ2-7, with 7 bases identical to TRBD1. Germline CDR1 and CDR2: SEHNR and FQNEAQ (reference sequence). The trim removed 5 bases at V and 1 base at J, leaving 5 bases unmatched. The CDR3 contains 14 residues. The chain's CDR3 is CASSMGTVSYEQYF. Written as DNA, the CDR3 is TGTGCCAGCAGCATGGGGACAGTATCCTACGAGCAGTACTTC. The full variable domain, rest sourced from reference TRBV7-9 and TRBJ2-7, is DTGVSQNPRHKITKRGQNVTFRCDPISEHNRLYWYRQTLGQGPEFLTYFQNEAQLEKSRLLSDRFSAERPKGSFSTLEIQRTEQGDSAMYLCASSMGTVSYEQYFGPGTRLTVT.

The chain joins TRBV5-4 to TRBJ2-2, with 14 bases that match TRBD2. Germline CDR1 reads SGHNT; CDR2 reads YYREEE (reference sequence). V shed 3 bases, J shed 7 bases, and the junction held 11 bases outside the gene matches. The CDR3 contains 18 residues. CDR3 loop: CASSSPQTSGRAHGELFF. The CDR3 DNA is TGTGCCAGCAGCTCCCCCCAGACTAGCGGGAGGGCCCACGGGGAGCTGTTTTTT. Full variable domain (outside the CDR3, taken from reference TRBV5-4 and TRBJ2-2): ETGVTQSPTHLIKTRGQQVTLRCSSQSGHNTVSWYQQALGQGPQFIFQYYREEENGRGNFPPRFSGLQFPNYSSELNVNALELDDSALYLCASSSPQTSGRAHGELFFGEGSRLTVL.

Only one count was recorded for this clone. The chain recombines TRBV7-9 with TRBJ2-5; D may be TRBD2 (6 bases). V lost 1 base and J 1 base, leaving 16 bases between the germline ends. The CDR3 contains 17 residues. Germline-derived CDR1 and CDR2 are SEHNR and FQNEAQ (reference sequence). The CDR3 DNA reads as TGTGCCAGCAGCTTAGGAGAGGCGGGGAGGTTCCAAGAGACCCAGTACTTC. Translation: CASSLGEAGRFQETQYF.

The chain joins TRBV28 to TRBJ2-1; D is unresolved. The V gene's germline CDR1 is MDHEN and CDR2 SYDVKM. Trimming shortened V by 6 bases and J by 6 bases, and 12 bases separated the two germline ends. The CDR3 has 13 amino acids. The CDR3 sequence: CASSLHSPNEQFF. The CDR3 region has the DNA TGTGCCAGCAGCCTCCATAGTCCCAATGAGCAGTTCTTC. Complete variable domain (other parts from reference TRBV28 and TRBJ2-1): DVKVTQSSRYLVKRTGEKVFLECVQDMDHENMFWYRQDPGLGLRLIYFSYDVKMKEKGDIPEGYSVSREKKERFSLILESASTNQTSMYLCASSLHSPNEQFFGPGTRLTVL.

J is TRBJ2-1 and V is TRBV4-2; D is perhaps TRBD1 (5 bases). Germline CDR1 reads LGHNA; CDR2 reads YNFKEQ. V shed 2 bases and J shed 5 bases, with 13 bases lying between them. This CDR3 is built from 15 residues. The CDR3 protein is CASSQLDTDNNEQFF. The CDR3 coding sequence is TGTGCCAGCAGCCAATTGGACACCGATAACAATGAGCAGTTCTTC.

DNA for the CDR3: TGTGCCTGGGGGGCCTACGAGCAGTACTTC. Translation: CAWGAYEQYF. The chain joins TRBV30 to TRBJ2-7; the D is unclear. V dropped 5 bases and J dropped 2 bases, with 4 bases sitting between them. The CDR3 length is 10 residues. Germline V gene sequence: CDR1 GTSNPN, CDR2 SVGIG (reference sequence).

This CDR3 is CASSEGPWPLAQHF. The DNA of the CDR3 is TGTGCCAGCAGCGAGGGGCCCTGGCCATTGGCCCAGCATTTT. This chain uses TRBV27 with TRBJ1-5, with D possibly matching TRBD1 (5 bases). Germline lookup yields CDR1 MNHEY and CDR2 SMNVEV (reference sequence). The germline V and J ends were trimmed by 6 bases and 11 bases, with 20 bases remaining between them. The length of the CDR3 is 14 residues.